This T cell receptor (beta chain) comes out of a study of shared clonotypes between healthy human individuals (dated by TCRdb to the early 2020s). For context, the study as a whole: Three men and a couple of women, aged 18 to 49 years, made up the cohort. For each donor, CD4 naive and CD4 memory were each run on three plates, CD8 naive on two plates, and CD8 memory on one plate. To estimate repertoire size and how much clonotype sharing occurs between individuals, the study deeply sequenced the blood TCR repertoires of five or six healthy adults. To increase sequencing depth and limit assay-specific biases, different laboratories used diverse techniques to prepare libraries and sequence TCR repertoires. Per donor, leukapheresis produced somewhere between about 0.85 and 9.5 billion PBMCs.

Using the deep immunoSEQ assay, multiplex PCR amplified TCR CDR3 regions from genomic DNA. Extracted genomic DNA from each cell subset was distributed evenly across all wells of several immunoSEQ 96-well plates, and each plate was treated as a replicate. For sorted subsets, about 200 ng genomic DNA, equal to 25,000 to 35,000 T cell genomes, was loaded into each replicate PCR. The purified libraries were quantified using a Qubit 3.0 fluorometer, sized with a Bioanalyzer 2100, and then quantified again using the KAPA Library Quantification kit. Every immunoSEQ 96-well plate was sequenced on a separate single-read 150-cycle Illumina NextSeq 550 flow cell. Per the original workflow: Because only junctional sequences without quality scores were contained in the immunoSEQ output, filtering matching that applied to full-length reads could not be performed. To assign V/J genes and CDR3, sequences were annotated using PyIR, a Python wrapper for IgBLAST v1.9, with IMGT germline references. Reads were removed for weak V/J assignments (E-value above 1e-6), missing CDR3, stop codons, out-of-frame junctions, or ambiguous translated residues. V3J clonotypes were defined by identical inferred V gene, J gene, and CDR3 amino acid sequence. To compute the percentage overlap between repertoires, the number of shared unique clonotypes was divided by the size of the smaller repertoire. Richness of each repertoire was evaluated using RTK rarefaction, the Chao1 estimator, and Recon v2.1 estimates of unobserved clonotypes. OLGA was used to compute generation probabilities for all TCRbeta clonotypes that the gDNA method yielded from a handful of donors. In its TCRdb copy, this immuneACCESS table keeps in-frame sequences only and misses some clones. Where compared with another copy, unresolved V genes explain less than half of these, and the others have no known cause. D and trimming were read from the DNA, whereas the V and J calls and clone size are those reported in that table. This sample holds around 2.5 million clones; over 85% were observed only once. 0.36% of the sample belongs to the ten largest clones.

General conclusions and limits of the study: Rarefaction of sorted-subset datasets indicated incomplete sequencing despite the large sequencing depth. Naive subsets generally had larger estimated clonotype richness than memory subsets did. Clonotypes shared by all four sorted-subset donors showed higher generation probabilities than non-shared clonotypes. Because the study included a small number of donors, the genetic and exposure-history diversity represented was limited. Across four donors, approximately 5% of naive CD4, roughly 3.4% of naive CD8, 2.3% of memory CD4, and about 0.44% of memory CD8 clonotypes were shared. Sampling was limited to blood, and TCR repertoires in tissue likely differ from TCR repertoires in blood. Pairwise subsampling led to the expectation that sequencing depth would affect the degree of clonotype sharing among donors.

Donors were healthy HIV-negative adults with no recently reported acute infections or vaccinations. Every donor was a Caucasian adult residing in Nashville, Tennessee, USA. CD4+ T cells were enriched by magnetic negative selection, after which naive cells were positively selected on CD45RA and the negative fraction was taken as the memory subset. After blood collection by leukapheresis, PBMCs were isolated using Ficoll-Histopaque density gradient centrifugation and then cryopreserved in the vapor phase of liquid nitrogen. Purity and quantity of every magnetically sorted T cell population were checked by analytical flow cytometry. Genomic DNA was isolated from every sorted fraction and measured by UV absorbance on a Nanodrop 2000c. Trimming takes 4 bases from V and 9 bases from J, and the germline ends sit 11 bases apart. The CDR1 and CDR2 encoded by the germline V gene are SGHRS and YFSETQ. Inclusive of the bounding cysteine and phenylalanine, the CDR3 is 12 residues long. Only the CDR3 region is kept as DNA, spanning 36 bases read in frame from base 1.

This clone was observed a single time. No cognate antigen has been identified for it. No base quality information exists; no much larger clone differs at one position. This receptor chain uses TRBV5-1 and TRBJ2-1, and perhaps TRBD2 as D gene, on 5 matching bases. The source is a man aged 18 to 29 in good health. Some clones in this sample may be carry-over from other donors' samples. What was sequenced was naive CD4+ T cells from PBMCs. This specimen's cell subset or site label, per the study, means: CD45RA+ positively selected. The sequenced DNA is TGCGCCAGCAGCATAGTCGAGGGTGAGCAGTTCTTC. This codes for CASSIVEGEQFF. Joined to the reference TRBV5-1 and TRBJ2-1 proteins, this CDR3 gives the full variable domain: KAGVTQTPRYLIKTRGQQVTLSCSPISGHRSVSWYQQTPGQGLQFLFEYFSETQRNKGNFPGRFSGRQFSNSRSEMNVSTLELGDSALYLCASSIVEGEQFFGPGTRLTVL.